A selection of T cell receptor beta chains follows, all from one sample in a study of graft-versus-host responses after intestinal transplantation. These TCRs' antigens remain unknown. TCRdb keeps only in-frame clones here, not all; method: immunoSEQ multiplex PCR. This sample has approximately 60,000 clones, with 90% found just once. The source material was unstimulated CD8+ T cells sorted from spleen or lymph node cells, sampled before transplant. The receptors derive from a human donor who was the organ donor for an intestinal transplant. The conserved cysteine and the conserved F or W are not part of the CDR3 here. Each record gives: clone size, V gene, CDR3 protein. Only some rows state a clone size, as once, few, many or a class for expanded clones.

size: -
V: TRBV9
CDR3: ASSVDTGQSFNEQF

size: -
V: TRBV6-5
CDR3: ASSMDRRSAF

size: -
V: TRBV2
CDR3: ASRTGPYEQY

size: -
V: TRBV29-1
CDR3: SVEGLAAYNEQF

size: -
V: TRBV19
CDR3: ASSIGGLPF

size: -
V: TRBV13
CDR3: ASSLGTPTYGYT

size: -
V: TRBV5-4
CDR3: ASSSLTNEQF

size: -
V: TRBV27
CDR3: ASSPNSYEQY

size: -
V: TRBV5-5
CDR3: ASSLVPGAYEQY

size: -
V: TRBV7-9
CDR3: ASSLAWGLAEHYEQY

size: -
V: TRBV7-2
CDR3: ASSLFRNTDTQY

size: -
V: TRBV19
CDR3: ASSIDTAGGDEQY

size: -
V: TRBV11-2
CDR3: ASSFSGSSTDTQY

size: -
V: TRBV30
CDR3: AWAGQGHQPQH

size: -
V: TRBV4-1
CDR3: ASSQTPRAYTGELF

size: -
V: TRBV7-9
CDR3: ASSLEGRGGEAF

size: -
V: TRBV29-1
CDR3: SAAVGGVNTEAF

size: -
V: TRBV9
CDR3: ASSVAGTNTGELF

size: -
V: TRBV7-9
CDR3: ASNPLQGGTEAF

size: -
V: TRBV9
CDR3: ASSGGGWETQY

size: -
V: TRBV4-2
CDR3: ASSQDSDTTTGELF

size: -
V: TRBV6-5
CDR3: ASSPIGVFTSEAF

size: few
V: TRBV5-1
CDR3: ASSETGLYEQY

size: -
V: TRBV28
CDR3: ASSSEGLYEQY

size: -
V: TRBV12-1
CDR3: ASSFWTGLSYEQY

size: once
V: TRBV2
CDR3: ASSETSGRYEQY

size: -
V: TRBV4-3
CDR3: ASSQDRSGVYEQY

size: -
V: TRBV19
CDR3: ASSIRQANQPQH

size: -
V: TRBV28
CDR3: ASSFGSETQY

size: few
V: TRBV6-1
CDR3: ASSEGTGGFDIQY

size: medium-sized
V: TRBV27
CDR3: ASSLGTSGYEQY

size: -
V: TRBV19
CDR3: ASSIDRGVGTDTQY

size: -
V: TRBV19
CDR3: ASSPPGLAGDYNEQF

size: -
V: TRBV28
CDR3: ASRTHRDSHSNQPQH

size: once
V: TRBV30
CDR3: AWFGTGRNYGYT

size: once
V: TRBV27
CDR3: ASLDREGSYEQY

size: -
V: TRBV4-2
CDR3: ASSQDRVETGNYNEQF

size: -
V: TRBV19
CDR3: ASRHSDGNYEQY

size: few
V: TRBV28
CDR3: ASSAGGAGNTIY

size: -
V: TRBV11-2
CDR3: ASSLGPGDSYEQY

size: -
V: TRBV2
CDR3: AGFTGQNNEQF

size: -
V: TRBV28
CDR3: ASSKLEAGAEETQY

size: -
V: TRBV30
CDR3: AWSVSAAHFEF

size: -
V: TRBV30
CDR3: AWRPTTDWEQY

size: -
V: TRBV19
CDR3: ASSIGSRNTIY

size: -
V: TRBV4-1
CDR3: ASSQEQVGNQPQH

size: -
V: TRBV7-9
CDR3: ASSLVAGAYNEQF

size: -
V: TRBV13
CDR3: ASSLGPGNQPQH

size: -
V: TRBV28
CDR3: ASSSARESSYNEQF

size: -
V: TRBV7-3
CDR3: ASSQGLAGVPEQY

size: -
V: TRBV7-2
CDR3: ASSRTGGKEKLF

size: -
V: TRBV6-6
CDR3: ASSYSASGTDTQY

size: -
V: TRBV5-4
CDR3: ASSPLGQETQY

size: -
V: TRBV27
CDR3: ASSLGLGVIHEQY

size: -
V: TRBV9
CDR3: ASSLGGVTYNEQF

size: -
V: TRBV11-2
CDR3: ASSLDPTEEAF

size: -
V: TRBV9
CDR3: ASSARDTYNTEAF

size: -
V: TRBV5-1
CDR3: ASSLWWFRGRDEQF

size: -
V: TRBV27
CDR3: ASSPHRAGTNEKLF

size: -
V: TRBV13
CDR3: ASSFTSGEYEQY